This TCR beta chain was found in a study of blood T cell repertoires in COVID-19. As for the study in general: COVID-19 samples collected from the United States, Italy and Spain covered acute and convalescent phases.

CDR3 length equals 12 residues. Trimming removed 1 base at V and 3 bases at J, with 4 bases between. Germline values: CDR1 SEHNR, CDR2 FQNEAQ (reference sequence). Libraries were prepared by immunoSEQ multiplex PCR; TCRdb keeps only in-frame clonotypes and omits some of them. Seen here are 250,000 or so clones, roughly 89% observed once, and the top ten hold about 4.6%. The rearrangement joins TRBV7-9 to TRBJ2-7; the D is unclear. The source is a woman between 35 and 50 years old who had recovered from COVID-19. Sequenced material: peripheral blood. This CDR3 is CASSLGVYEQYF. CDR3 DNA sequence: TGTGCCAGCAGCTTAGGAGTCTACGAGCAGTACTTC.